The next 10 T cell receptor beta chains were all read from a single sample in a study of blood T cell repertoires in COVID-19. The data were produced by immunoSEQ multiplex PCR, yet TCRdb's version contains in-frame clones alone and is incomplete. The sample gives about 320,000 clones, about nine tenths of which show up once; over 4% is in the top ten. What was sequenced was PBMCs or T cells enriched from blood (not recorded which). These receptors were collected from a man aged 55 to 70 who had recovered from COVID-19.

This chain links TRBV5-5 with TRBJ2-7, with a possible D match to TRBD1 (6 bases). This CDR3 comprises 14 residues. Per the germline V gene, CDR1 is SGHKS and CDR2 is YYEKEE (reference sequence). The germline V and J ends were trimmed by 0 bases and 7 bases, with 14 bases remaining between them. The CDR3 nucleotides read TGTGCCAGCAGCTTGGACAGGGCCCGGTGGGAGCAGTACTTC. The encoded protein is CASSLDRARWEQYF.

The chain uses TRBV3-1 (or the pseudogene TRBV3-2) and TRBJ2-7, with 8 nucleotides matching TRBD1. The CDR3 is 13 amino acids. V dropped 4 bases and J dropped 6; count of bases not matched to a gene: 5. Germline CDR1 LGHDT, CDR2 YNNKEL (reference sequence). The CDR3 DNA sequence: TGTGCCAGCAGCCGGGACAGGCTAGTCGAGCAGTACTTC. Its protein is CASSRDRLVEQYF.

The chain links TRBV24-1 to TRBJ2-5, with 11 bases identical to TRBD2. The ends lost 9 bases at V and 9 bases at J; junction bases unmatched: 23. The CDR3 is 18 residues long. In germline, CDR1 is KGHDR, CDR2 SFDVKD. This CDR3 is CATASSRLAGSREWAQYF. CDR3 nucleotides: TGTGCCACCGCATCTTCCCGACTAGCGGGGTCCCGCGAATGGGCCCAGTACTTC.

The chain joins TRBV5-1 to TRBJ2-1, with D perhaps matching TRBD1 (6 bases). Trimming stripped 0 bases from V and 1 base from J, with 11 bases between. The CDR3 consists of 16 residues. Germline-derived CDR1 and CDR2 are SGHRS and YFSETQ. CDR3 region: CASSLVPQGSYNEQFF. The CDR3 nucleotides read TGCGCCAGCAGCTTGGTACCCCAGGGGTCCTACAATGAGCAGTTCTTC. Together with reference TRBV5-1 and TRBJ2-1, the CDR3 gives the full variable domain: KAGVTQTPRYLIKTRGQQVTLSCSPISGHRSVSWYQQTPGQGLQFLFEYFSETQRNKGNFPGRFSGRQFSNSRSEMNVSTLELGDSALYLCASSLVPQGSYNEQFFGPGTRLTVL.

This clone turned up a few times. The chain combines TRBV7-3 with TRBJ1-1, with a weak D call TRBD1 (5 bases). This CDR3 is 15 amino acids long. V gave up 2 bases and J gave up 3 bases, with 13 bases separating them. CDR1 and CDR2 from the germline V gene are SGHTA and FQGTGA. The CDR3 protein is CASSLEGVGYTEAFF. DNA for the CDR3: TGTGCCAGCAGCTTAGAAGGGGTAGGGTACACTGAAGCTTTCTTT.

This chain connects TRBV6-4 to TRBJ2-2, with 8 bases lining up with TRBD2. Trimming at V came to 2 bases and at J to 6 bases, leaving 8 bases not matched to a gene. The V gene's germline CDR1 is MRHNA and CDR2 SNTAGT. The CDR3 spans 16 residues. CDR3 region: CASSDEGLGVAGELFF. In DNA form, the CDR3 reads TGTGCCAGCAGTGACGAGGGACTAGGGGTCGCCGGGGAGCTGTTTTTT.

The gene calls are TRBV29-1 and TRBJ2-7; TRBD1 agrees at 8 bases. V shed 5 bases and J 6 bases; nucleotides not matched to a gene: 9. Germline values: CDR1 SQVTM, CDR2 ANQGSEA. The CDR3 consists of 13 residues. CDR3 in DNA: TGCAGCGTTTTGTGGACAGGGACGGGCGAGCAGTACTTC. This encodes CSVLWTGTGEQYF.

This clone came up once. The CDR3 is CASSPGGVETQYF. The CDR3 nucleotides are TGTGCCAGCAGCCCGGGGGGGGTGGAGACCCAGTACTTC. The genes are TRBV28 and TRBJ2-5; 8 bases agree with TRBD2. Germline trimming cut 6 bases from V and 5 bases from J; bases unmatched to any gene: 5. Germline V gives CDR1 MDHEN, CDR2 SYDVKM. CDR3 length: 13 residues.

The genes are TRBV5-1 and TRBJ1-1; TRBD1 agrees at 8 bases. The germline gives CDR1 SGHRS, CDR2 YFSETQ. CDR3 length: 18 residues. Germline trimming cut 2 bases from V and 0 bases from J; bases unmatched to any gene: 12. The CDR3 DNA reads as TGCGCCAGCAGCTTAAATTCCAGGGGGCGTCTTATGAACACTGAAGCTTTCTTT. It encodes CASSLNSRGRLMNTEAFF.

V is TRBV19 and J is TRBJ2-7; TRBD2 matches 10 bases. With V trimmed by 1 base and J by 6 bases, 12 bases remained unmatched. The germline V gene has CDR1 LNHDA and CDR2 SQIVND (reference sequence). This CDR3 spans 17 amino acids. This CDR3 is CASSIVAGGRKSSEQYF. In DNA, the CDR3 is TGTGCCAGTAGTATAGTAGCGGGAGGCCGTAAAAGCAGCGAGCAGTACTTC. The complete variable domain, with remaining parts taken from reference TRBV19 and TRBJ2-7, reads DGGITQSPKYLFRKEGQNVTLSCEQNLNHDAMYWYRQDPGQGLRLIYYSQIVNDFQKGDIAEGYSVSREKKESFPLTVTSAQKNPTAFYLCASSIVAGGRKSSEQYFGPGTRLTVT.